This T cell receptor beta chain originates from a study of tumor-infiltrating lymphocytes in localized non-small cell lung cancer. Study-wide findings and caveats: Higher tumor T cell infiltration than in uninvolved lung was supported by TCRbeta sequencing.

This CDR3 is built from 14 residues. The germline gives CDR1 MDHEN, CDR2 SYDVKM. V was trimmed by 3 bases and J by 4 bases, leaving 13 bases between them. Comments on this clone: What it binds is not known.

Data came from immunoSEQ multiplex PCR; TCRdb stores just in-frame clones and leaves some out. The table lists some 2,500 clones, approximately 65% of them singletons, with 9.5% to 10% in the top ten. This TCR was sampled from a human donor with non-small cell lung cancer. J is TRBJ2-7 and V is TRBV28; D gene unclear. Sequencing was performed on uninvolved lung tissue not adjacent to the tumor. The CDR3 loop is CASSFGGTKYEQYF. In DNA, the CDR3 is TGTGCCAGCAGTTTTGGTGGAACTAAGTACGAGCAGTACTTC.